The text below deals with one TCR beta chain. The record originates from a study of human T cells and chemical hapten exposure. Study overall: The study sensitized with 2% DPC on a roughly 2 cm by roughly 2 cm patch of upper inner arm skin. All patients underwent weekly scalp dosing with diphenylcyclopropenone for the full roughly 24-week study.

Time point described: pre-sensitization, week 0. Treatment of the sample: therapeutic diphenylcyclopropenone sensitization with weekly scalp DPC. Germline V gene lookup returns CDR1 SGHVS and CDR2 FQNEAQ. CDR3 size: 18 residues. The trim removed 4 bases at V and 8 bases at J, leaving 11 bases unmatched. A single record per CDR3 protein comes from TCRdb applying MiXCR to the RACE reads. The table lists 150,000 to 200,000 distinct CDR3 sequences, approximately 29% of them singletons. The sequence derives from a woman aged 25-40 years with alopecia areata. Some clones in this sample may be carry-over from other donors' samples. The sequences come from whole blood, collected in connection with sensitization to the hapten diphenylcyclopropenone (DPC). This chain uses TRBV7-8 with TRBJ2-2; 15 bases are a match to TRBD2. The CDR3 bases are TGTGCCAGCAGCTCGGGACTAGCGGGAGGAGGGGCCCTGGGGGAGCTGTTTTTT. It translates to CASSSGLAGGGALGELFF.